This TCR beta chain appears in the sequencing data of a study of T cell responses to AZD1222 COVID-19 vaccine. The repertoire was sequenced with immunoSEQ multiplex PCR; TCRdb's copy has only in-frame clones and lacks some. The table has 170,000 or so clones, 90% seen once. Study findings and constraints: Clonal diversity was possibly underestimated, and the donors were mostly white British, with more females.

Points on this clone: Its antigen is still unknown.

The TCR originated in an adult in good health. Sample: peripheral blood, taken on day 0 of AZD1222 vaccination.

Here the CDR3 reads CASSYRGLAGDLPYEQYF. In DNA, the CDR3 is TGTGCCAGCAGTTACCGTGGACTAGCGGGGGACCTCCCCTACGAGCAGTACTTC. The V gene is TRBV6-2 or TRBV6-3, the J gene TRBJ2-7; 13 nucleotides line up with TRBD2. Germline V gives CDR1 MNHEY, CDR2 SVGEGT. V trimming: 2 bases; J trimming: 2 bases; junction bases outside the gene matches: 9. The CDR3 runs 18 residues.